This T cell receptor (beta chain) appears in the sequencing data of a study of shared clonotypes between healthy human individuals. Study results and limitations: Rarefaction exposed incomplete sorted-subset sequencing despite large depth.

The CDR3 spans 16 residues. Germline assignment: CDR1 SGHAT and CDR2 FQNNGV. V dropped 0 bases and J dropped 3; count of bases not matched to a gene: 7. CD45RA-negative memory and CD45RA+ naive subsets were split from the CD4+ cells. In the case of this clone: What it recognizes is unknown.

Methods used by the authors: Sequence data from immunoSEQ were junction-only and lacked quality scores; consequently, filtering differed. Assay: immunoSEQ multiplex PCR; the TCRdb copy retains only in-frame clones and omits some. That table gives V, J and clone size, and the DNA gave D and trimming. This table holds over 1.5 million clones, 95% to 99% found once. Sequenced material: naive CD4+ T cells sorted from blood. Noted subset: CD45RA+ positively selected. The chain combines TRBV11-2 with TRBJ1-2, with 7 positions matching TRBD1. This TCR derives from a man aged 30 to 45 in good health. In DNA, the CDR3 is TGTGCCAGCAGCTTAGATACTCAGACAGGGCACTATGGCTACACCTTC. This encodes CASSLDTQTGHYGYTF.